This TCR beta chain stems from a study of blood T cell repertoires in COVID-19. Overall study context: Acute and convalescent COVID-19 specimens originated in the United States, Italy and Spain.

Germline CDR1 reads SGDLS; CDR2 reads YYNGEE. CDR3 size: 14 residues. V was shortened by 6 bases and J by 1 base, with 13 bases between the two germline ends. How the authors handled the data: Nucleated cell number was recorded as an estimate derived from reference gene primer amplification. Data came from immunoSEQ multiplex PCR; TCRdb stores just in-frame clones and leaves some out. V, J and clone size derive from that table, while D and trimming were established from the DNA sequence. The data show 130,000 or so clones, approximately 90% seen once. The chain carries TRBV9 and TRBJ1-2, with a tentative D call TRBD1 (5 bases). The sample comprised peripheral blood. This TCR was recovered from a man over 45 with acute or convalescent COVID-19. CDR3 in amino acids: CASTVGGLNYGYTF. The CDR3 DNA reads TGTGCCAGCACCGTCGGGGGACTTAACTATGGCTACACCTTC.